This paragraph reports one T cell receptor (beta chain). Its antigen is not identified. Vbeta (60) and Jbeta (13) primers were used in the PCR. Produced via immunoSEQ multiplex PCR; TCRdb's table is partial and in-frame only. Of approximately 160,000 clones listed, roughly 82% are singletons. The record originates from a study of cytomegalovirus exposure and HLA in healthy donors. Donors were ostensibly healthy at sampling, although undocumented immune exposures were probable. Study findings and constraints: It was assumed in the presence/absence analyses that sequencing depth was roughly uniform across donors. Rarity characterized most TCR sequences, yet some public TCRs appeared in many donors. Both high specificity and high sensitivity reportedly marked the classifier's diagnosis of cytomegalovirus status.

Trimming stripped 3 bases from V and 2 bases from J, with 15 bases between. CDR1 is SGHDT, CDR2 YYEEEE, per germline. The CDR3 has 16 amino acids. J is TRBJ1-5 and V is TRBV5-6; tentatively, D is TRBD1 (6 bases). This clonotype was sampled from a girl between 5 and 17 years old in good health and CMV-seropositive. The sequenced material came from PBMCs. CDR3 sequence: CASSYPPQGGNQPQHF. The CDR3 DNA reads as TGTGCCAGCAGCTACCCTCCACAGGGTGGCAATCAGCCCCAGCATTTT.